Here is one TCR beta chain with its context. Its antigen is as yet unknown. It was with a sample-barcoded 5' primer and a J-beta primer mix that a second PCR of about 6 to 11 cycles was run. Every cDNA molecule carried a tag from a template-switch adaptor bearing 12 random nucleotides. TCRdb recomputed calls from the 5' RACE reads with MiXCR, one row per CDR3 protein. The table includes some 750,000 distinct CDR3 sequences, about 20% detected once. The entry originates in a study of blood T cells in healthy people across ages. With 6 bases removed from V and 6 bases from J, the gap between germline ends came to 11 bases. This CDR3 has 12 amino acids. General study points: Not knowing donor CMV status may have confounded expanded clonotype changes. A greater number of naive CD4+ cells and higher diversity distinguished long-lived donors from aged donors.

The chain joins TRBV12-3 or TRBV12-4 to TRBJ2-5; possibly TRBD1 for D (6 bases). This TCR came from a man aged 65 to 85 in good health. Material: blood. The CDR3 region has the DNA TGTGCCAGCAGCTCGGACAGCCAGACCCAGTACTTC. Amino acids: CASSSDSQTQYF.